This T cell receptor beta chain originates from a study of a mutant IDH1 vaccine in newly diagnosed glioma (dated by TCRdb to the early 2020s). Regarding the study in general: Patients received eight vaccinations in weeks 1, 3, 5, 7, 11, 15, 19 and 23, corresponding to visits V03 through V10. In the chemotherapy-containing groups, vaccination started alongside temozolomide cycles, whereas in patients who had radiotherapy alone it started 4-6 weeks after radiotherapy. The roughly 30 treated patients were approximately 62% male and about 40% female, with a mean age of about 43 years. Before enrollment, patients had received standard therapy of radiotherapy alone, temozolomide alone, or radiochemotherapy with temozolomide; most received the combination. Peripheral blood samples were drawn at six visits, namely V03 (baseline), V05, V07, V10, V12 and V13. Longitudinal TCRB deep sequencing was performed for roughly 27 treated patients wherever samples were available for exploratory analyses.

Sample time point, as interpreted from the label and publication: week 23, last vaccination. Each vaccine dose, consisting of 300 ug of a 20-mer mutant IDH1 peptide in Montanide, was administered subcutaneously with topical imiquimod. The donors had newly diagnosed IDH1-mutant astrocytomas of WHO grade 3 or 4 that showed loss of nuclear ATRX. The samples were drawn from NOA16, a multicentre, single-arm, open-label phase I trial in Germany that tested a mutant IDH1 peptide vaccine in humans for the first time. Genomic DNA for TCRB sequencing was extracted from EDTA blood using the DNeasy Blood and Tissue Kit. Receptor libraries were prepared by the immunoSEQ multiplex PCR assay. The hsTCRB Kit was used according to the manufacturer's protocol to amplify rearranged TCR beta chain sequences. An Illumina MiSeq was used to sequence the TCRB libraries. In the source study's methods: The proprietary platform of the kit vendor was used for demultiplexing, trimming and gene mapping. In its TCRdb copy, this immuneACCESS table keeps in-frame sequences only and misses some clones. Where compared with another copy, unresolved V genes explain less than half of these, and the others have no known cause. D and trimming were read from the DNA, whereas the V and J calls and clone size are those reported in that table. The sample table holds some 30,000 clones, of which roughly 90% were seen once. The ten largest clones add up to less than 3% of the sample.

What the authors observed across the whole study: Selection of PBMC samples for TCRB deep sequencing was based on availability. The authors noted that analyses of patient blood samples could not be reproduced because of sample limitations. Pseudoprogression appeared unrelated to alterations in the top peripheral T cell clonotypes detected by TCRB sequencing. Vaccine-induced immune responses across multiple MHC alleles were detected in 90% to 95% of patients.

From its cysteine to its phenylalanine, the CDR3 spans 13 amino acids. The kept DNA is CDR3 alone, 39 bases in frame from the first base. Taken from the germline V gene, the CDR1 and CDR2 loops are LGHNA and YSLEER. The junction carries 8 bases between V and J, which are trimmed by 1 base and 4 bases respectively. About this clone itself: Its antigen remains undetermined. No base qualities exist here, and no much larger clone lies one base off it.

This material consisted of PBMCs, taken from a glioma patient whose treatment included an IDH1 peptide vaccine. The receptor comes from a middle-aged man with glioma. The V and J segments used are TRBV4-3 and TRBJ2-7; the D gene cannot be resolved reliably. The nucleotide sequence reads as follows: TGCGCCAGCAGCCAAGTGATGGGTTACGAGCAGTACTTC. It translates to CASSQVMGYEQYF.